This note documents a single TCR beta chain sequence. Germline V gene sequence: CDR1 SGHRS, CDR2 YFSETQ. This CDR3 spans 17 amino acids. V lost 4 bases and J lost 4; bases outside the gene matches: 15. This entry comes from a study of blood T cell repertoires in COVID-19. Original handling: Estimation of nucleated cell counts was performed using reference gene primer amplification. The data were produced by immunoSEQ multiplex PCR, yet TCRdb's version contains in-frame clones alone and is incomplete. D and trimming come from the DNA, and the V and J calls and clone size come from that table. Among about 150,000 clones listed, about 88% were seen once. During active infection, Seattle patients enrolled and were then monitored through disease.

The clonotype was recovered from a human donor with COVID-19, enrolled during active disease. The donor label of this sample is uncertain. This sequence joins TRBV5-1 and TRBJ1-2, with TRBD1 matching over 8 bases. What was sequenced was peripheral blood. The CDR3 is CASSRGPAGGAIYGYTF. The CDR3 nucleotides read TGCGCCAGCAGCCGTGGCCCGGCAGGGGGCGCGATCTATGGCTACACCTTC.